Sequencing of this T cell receptor beta chain was carried out in a study of siplizumab effects on memory and regulatory T cells. Profiled with immunoSEQ multiplex PCR; TCRdb holds only in-frame clones, not every one. The repertoire has some 100,000 clones, under 95% of them found once; the top ten carry 6.5% to 8%. CDR3 size: 13 residues. Trimming took 2 bases from V and 7 from J, leaving 9 bases between them. The V gene's germline CDR1 is MNHEY and CDR2 SMNVEV (reference sequence). The source is a human donor in good health. The sequencing sample was made of CD8+ T cells sorted from blood. The rearrangement links TRBV27 to TRBJ1-5, with D possibly matching TRBD1 (5 bases). CDR3 protein: CASSLEGSQPQHF. The CDR3 DNA sequence: TGTGCCAGCAGTTTAGAGGGGAGCCAGCCCCAGCATTTT.